This TCR beta chain was observed in a study of T cell responses to AZD1222 COVID-19 vaccine (dated by TCRdb to 2020 to 2023). Looking at the study overall: AZD1222 recipients whose second dose came at about 4 weeks and those whose second dose came at about 12 weeks were combined into one group, since spike-specific TCR depth and breadth did not differ between the two schedules. TCR sequencing covered more than 230 trial participants: some 210 given two doses of AZD1222 and 26 given two doses of MenACWY control vaccine. Trial participants were enrolled into age subgroups of 18-55, 56-69 and 70-plus years, which contained 148, 28 and 57 TCR-sequenced participants, respectively.

The CDR1 and CDR2 encoded by the germline V gene are MNHEY and SVGEGT. The germline ends are 9 bases apart after V is trimmed by 5 bases and J by 7 bases. The CDR3 holds 11 amino acids from the cysteine to the phenylalanine. Kept here is only the CDR3 DNA, which spans 33 bases and is read in frame from base 1. The meaning of the sample's time point label: baseline before first vaccination. Samples from vaccinated people were obtained from the UK trials COV001 and COV002, which included a single-blind randomized controlled phase 2/3 trial of AZD1222 (ChAdOx1 nCoV-19) in healthy adults. For TCRbeta chain sequencing, PBMC samples were collected from trial participants at day 0 and at day 28 after the second dose. In regard to this clone: Its cognate antigen has yet to be identified. Base qualities are missing; no much larger clone stands one base away.

The CDR3 regions of human TCRbeta chains were analyzed by immunosequencing. The authors' pipeline ran thus. TCRs in the repertoires were compared against a reference library of SARS-CoV-2-specific TCRs that had been generated with the MIRA antigen-specificity platform. Breadth meant the fraction of unique TCRs that were SARS-CoV-2-associated, whereas depth meant the fraction of total T cells that were SARS-CoV-2-associated. Each spike-specific TCR was assigned to its reactive spike region and to a CD4 or CD8 class using the MIRA data. Log10-transformed breadth and depth values were compared by one-way ANOVA with Sidak's multiple comparisons tests. Here the immuneACCESS table is served through TCRdb, limited to in-frame sequences with V and J called. Missing clones are a known gap in these copies; in checked studies unresolved V genes cover under half, and the rest lacks a known reason. V, J and clone size reflect that table, while D and trimming were determined from the DNA. The sample contains over 150,000 clones, roughly nine tenths of them found a single time. Around 3% of the sample belongs to the ten largest clones.

Beyond this particular receptor, the publication reports: No day 14 peak-response samples were available, so repertoires were characterized only after the peak T cell response. The 56-69-year group was small, and its depth increase did not reach significance, likely because of low power. Most participants were white British and females outnumbered males, and the authors suggested that clonal diversity may have been underestimated. CD4 TCRs associated with the vaccine covered the entire spike protein, and the dominant responses were in regions 160-218 and 743-854. Reportedly, close to half of the unique spike-specific TCRs recognized epitopes lying outside the regions that are mutated in the B.1.351 and B.1.1.7 variants. Spike-specific TCR breadth and depth rose significantly after two AZD1222 doses compared with day 0 and with MenACWY recipients. Conclusions about previously exposed vaccinees are limited, since just 6 or 7 AZD1222 recipients were seropositive for SARS-CoV-2 at baseline.

The chain uses TRBV6-2 or TRBV6-3 and TRBJ2-7, with no confidently assigned D gene. This TCR was recovered from an adult in good health. The source material was peripheral blood, sampled on day 0 of AZD1222 vaccination. For the CDR3, the sequence is CASSSPGEQYF. Here is the DNA: TGTGCCAGCAGTAGCCCCGGGGAGCAGTACTTC.